What follows are 21 T cell receptor beta chains derived from one specimen sequenced in a study of tumor and adjacent non-tumor tissue in lung cancer. The library came from three nested PCR rounds adapted from ARM-PCR protocols. TCRdb passed the multiplex PCR reads through MiXCR, listing each CDR3 protein once. The sample lists some 200,000 distinct CDR3 sequences, about 76% occurring once. RNA was extracted from bulk tissue without any cell sorting. The sequenced material came from lung tumor tissue. Receptors were obtained from a man between 60 and 75 years old with non-small cell lung cancer.

V and J are TRBV29-1 and TRBJ2-3; TRBD2 aligns across 15 bases. This CDR3 is 15 amino acids long. From germline, CDR1 is SQVTM and CDR2 ANQGSEA. In DNA, the CDR3 is TGCGGCATTGAAGGGACTAGCGGGGGGACAGATACGCAGTATTTT. Amino acids: CGIEGTSGGTDTQYF.

This rearrangement joins TRBV7-8 to TRBJ2-1; 11 nucleotides agree with TRBD2. Germline CDR1 is SGHVS and CDR2 is FQNEAQ. V shed 0 bases and J 6 bases; nucleotides not matched to a gene: 7. This CDR3 region has 17 residues. The CDR3 is CASSLARGLAVFNEQFF. The DNA of the CDR3 is TGTGCCAGCAGCTTAGCGAGGGGACTAGCGGTGTTCAATGAGCAGTTCTTC.

Only one count was recorded for this clonotype. The conserved phenylalanine or tryptophan is not found at the CDR3 terminus, so this likely reflects a read error. This chain joins TRBV6-2 or TRBV6-3 and TRBJ1-1, with unresolved D. CDR1 is MNHEY, CDR2 SVGEGT, per germline. The length of the CDR3 is 13 residues. V lost 3 bases and J lost 6, with 11 bases in between. The CDR3 sequence: CASSYRERAEAFL. CDR3 in DNA: TGTGCCAGCAGTTATAGGGAGCGTGCTGAAGCTTTCCTT.

Concerning this clonotype itself: At one end the junction does not follow the germline gene, possibly because of a read error. The gene calls are TRBV6-5 and TRBJ1-5; D perhaps matches TRBD1 (5 bases). CDR3 length equals 14 residues. Germline V gene data show CDR1 as MNHEY and CDR2 as SVGAGI. The CDR3 spells CASNYGRSGQPQHF. The DNA for the CDR3 is TGTGCCAGCAATTACGGGAGGTCAGGGCAGCCCCAGCATTTT.

The chain recombines TRBV6-5 with TRBJ2-3, with TRBD1 matching over 9 bases. CDR1 is MNHEY, CDR2 SVGAGI, per germline. The CDR3 is made up of 15 amino acids. The ends lost 0 bases at V and 5 bases at J; junction bases unmatched: 3. The CDR3: CASSYSGTGRDTQYF. The CDR3 region has the DNA TGTGCCAGCAGTTACTCAGGGACAGGGAGAGATACGCAGTATTTT.

With respect to this clonotype: A much larger clone differs from this one at a single base, so this may be a read error. The V gene is TRBV20-1, the J gene TRBJ2-3, with TRBD2 matching 8 bases. The CDR3 length is 14 residues. J lost 2 bases, V lost 8 bases, and 9 bases had no gene match. Looked up from germline, CDR1 is DFQATT and CDR2 is SNEGSKA (reference sequence). DNA for the CDR3: TGCAGTTACTTAGCGGGGCCCGTCACAGATACGCAGTATTTT. Protein: CSYLAGPVTDTQYF.

This chain links TRBV6-2 or TRBV6-3 with TRBJ2-3, with D perhaps matching TRBD2 (6 bases). The germline V gene encodes CDR1 MNHEY and CDR2 SVGEGT. This CDR3 comprises 16 residues. Trimming shortened V by 5 bases and J by 2 bases, and 17 bases separated the two germline ends. The CDR3 nucleotides are TGTGCCAGCAGTCCACGGTCGGGACTTACCACAGATACGCAGTATTTT. Translating it yields CASSPRSGLTTDTQYF.

This clonotype appeared a few times. This chain links TRBV5-1 with TRBJ1-2; 7 nucleotides align to TRBD1. This CDR3 spans 13 amino acids. J gave up 8 bases and V 4 bases, and 8 bases lay outside the gene matches. CDR1 SGHRS and CDR2 YFSETQ come from the germline V gene. CDR3 DNA sequence: TGCGCCAGCAGCCCAGGGGGGCCGGGCGGCTACACCTTC. The encoded protein is CASSPGGPGGYTF.

With regard to this clonotype: A much bigger clone sits one base away, suggesting this may be a read error. This chain connects TRBV6-6 to TRBJ2-6; 9 nucleotides agree with TRBD1. Per the germline V gene, CDR1 is MNHNY and CDR2 is SVGAGI (reference sequence). This CDR3 spans 14 amino acids. The junction had 2 bases not matched to a gene; V was cut back by 6 bases and J by 5 bases. CDR3 nucleotides: TGTGCCAGCAGACAGGGGGCTTGGGCCAACGTCCTGACTTTC. Amino acid sequence: CASRQGAWANVLTF.

This chain joins TRBV11-1 and TRBJ2-7; perhaps TRBD1 as D (5 bases). Looked up from germline, CDR1 is SGHAT and CDR2 is FQDESV (reference sequence). With 5 bases removed from V and 1 base from J, the gap between germline ends came to 12 bases. This CDR3 is built from 14 residues. The CDR3 reads CASSVDSGSYEQYF. The CDR3 DNA follows: TGTGCCAGCAGCGTAGACAGTGGATCCTACGAGCAGTACTTC.

A remark on this clonotype: Germline and junction disagree at one end, which may indicate a read error. The rearrangement links TRBV10-3 to TRBJ1-1, with 10 bases matching TRBD1. The germline V gene has CDR1 ENHRY and CDR2 SYGVKD. This CDR3 has 14 residues. DNA for the CDR3: TGTGCCATCAGGACAGGGGGCGTGAACACTGAAGCTCTCTTT. Translated, it gives CAIRTGGVNTEALF.

The J gene is TRBJ2-5, the V gene TRBV12-3 or TRBV12-4; no reliable D call. V gave up 2 bases and J gave up 9 bases, with 10 bases separating them. This CDR3 contains 12 residues. CDR3 sequence: CASSLITWAQYF. DNA for the CDR3: TGTGCCAGCAGTTTAATCACTTGGGCCCAGTACTTC.

This clonotype was picked up a small number of times. Since no conserved phenylalanine or tryptophan closes the CDR3, a read error is the likely cause. This chain connects TRBV20-1 to TRBJ2-7, with D perhaps TRBD2 (6 bases). This CDR3 comprises 15 residues. Deletions cut 0 bases from V and 3 bases from J, with 15 bases between. Germline CDR1 reads DFQATT; CDR2 reads SNEGSKA (reference sequence). The chain's CDR3 is CSARDSASGDYEQYL. CDR3 bases: TGCAGTGCTAGAGATTCGGCTTCGGGGGACTACGAGCAGTACCTC.

The chain employs TRBV4-3 and TRBJ2-3; D is undetermined. Germline CDR1 and CDR2: LGHNA and YSLEER. The V gene lost 0 bases and the J gene lost 6 bases, with 10 bases spanning the gap. The length of the CDR3 is 14 residues. CDR3 in DNA: TGCGCCAGCAGCCAAGATTCCCTCCGGGATACGCAGTATTTT. Protein product: CASSQDSLRDTQYF.

With regard to this clonotype: The junction does not match germline at one end; this may be a read error. CDR3 nucleotides: TGTGCCAGCAGCTTTCCCGGGACAGGGGACTACGCGCAGTACTTC. It translates to CASSFPGTGDYAQYF. This sequence joins TRBV11-3 and TRBJ2-7, with 10 positions matching TRBD1. The CDR3 is 15 amino acids. The germline V gene encodes CDR1 SGHNT and CDR2 YENEEA.

With regard to this clonotype: This may be a read error, as it is one base from a much larger clone. CDR3 in DNA: TGTGGCAGCAGCCAAGCGGGGGTGGTAAGATCTTTCTTT. It codes for CGSSQAGVVRSFF. The V gene is TRBV14, the J gene TRBJ1-1; weak D call: TRBD1 (5 bases). This CDR3 contains 13 residues. The germline CDR1 and CDR2 sequences are SGHDN and FVKESK.

In regard to this clonotype: This sequence may be a read error, since a much larger clone differs from it by one base. V gene TRBV12-3 or TRBV12-4 combines with J gene TRBJ2-1; D unresolved. The CDR3 runs 11 residues. Trimming took off 2 bases at V and 8 bases at J, with 4 bases between the two ends. Here the CDR3 reads CASSLTYEQFF. The CDR3 DNA follows: TGTGCCAGCAGTTTAACATATGAGCAGTTCTTC.

A remark on this clonotype: A much larger clone differs by one base, so this may be a read error. The rearrangement joins TRBV20-1 to TRBJ1-5, with 8 bases matching TRBD1. Looked up from germline, CDR1 is DFQATT and CDR2 is SNEGSKA (reference sequence). This CDR3 contains 13 residues. V gave up 6 bases and J gave up 11 bases; unmatched junction bases: 12. The CDR3 sequence is CSALSTGEQSQHF. The DNA of the CDR3 is TGCAGTGCCCTATCGACAGGGGAACAGTCCCAGCATTTT.

This clonotype was observed once. CDR3 loop: CSARDARVYGYTF. The DNA of the CDR3 is TGCAGTGCTAGAGATGCCAGGGTCTATGGCTACACCTTC. The gene calls are TRBV20-1 and TRBJ1-2; D might be TRBD1 (5 bases). The germline V and J ends were trimmed by 0 bases and 4 bases, with 9 bases remaining between them. The CDR3 is 13 residues long. Germline-derived CDR1 and CDR2 are DFQATT and SNEGSKA (reference sequence).

This clonotype was recorded many times. The V call is TRBV6-5, the J call TRBJ2-3; TRBD2 matches at 9 bases. V lost 2 bases and J lost 9; bases outside the gene matches: 3. The CDR3 sequence is 13 residues long. Germline CDR1 and CDR2: MNHEY and SVGAGI. The CDR3 DNA reads as TGTGCCAGCAGTTACAGTCTAGCGGGGACGCAGTATTTT. It encodes CASSYSLAGTQYF.

A word on this clonotype: A clone one base away is much larger, so this may be a read error. The chain uses TRBV6-5 and TRBJ2-5; TRBD1 might be the D (5 bases). The V end was cut by 10 bases, the J end by 8 bases, with 20 bases between. Looked up from germline, CDR1 is MNHEY and CDR2 is SVGAGI. There are 13 residues in the CDR3. The CDR3: CATGREPRDTQYF. DNA for the CDR3: TGTGCCACCGGCAGGGAACCCCGAGATACCCAGTACTTC.